The next 27 T cell receptor beta chains were all read from a single sample in a study of post-analysis software for immune sequencing data. Overall study findings and caveats: In patients, TRBV5-6, TRBV5-1 and TRBV20-1 belonged to 4 or 5 TRBV segments found more frequently than in controls.

Each TCR beta cDNA library carried unique molecular identifiers. TCRdb redid the calling of the PCR reads with MiXCR, one entry per CDR3 protein. The sample records hundreds of thousands of distinct CDR3 sequences, just under 30% being singletons. Antigens of these TCRs are unknown. Sequencing input: blood. These receptors were obtained from a girl under 18 with multiple sclerosis.

J is TRBJ2-7 and V is TRBV15, with D unresolved. The germline V gene encodes CDR1 LNHNV and CDR2 YYDKDF (reference sequence). This CDR3 comprises 14 residues. V lost 0 bases to trimming and J lost 6 bases, with 12 bases between them. DNA of the CDR3: TGTGCCACCAGCAGAGATTTGAGGAGTTCCGAGCAGTACTTC. This sequence encodes CATSRDLRSSEQYF.

This rearrangement joins TRBV11-2 to TRBJ2-3; TRBD1 aligns across 10 bases. CDR1 is SGHAT and CDR2 is FQNNGV in the germline V gene. Germline trimming cut 4 bases from V and 6 bases from J; bases unmatched to any gene: 7. This CDR3 has 15 amino acids. The CDR3 bases are TGTGCCAGCAGCTCCACGGGACAGGGGATGGATACGCAGTATTTT. Its protein is CASSSTGQGMDTQYF.

This clonotype was picked up a small number of times. This chain connects TRBV15 to TRBJ2-5, with no clear D. In germline, CDR1 is LNHNV, CDR2 YYDKDF (reference sequence). V gave up 0 bases and J gave up 5 bases, with 4 bases separating them. The CDR3 loop spans 12 amino acids. CDR3 DNA sequence: TGTGCCACCAGCAGAGATGTGGAGACCCAGTACTTC. Translating it yields CATSRDVETQYF.

There are many counts of this clonotype. The chain couples TRBV7-2 to TRBJ2-3; D uncertain. Germline CDR1 is SGHTA and CDR2 is FQGNSA. V shed 5 bases and J shed 6 bases, with 9 bases lying between them. The length of the CDR3 is 12 residues. CDR3 amino acids: CASSPSRDTQYF. The CDR3 nucleotides read TGTGCCAGCAGCCCCTCGAGGGATACGCAGTATTTT.

About this clonotype itself: A much larger clonotype is one base distant, so this may be a read error. The gene calls are TRBV20-1 and TRBJ2-5; D gene unclear. Looked up from germline, CDR1 is DFQATT and CDR2 is SNEGSKA (reference sequence). This CDR3 region has 12 residues. The CDR3 coding sequence is TGCAGGGCTAGAACCCAACAAGAGACCCAGTACTTC. Translated, it gives CRARTQQETQYF.

The J gene is TRBJ2-7, the V gene TRBV16, with D possibly being TRBD2 (6 bases). The V gene lost 0 bases and the J gene lost 0 bases, with 15 bases spanning the gap. Germline V gene sequence: CDR1 KGHSY, CDR2 FQNENV. This CDR3 is built from 17 residues. As DNA, the CDR3 is TGTGCCAGCAGCCAATCACGGAGGGCTGACAGCTCCTACGAGCAGTACTTC. Its translation is CASSQSRRADSSYEQYF.

Remarks on this clonotype: One junction end disagrees with the germline gene, perhaps due to a read error. CDR3 sequence (DNA): TGCAGTGCTAGGGTGACAGGCGGCACCGGGGAGCCGTTTTTT. Protein: CSARVTGGTGEPFF. V is TRBV20-1 and J is TRBJ2-2; tentatively, D is TRBD1 (6 bases). This CDR3 is built from 14 residues. The germline gives CDR1 DFQATT, CDR2 SNEGSKA (reference sequence).

The table lists this clonotype with a few counts. This chain uses TRBV29-1 with TRBJ2-1; 8 bases fit TRBD1. Germline loops: CDR1 SQVTM, CDR2 ANQGSEA. V trimming: 4 bases; J trimming: 4 bases; junction bases outside the gene matches: 6. The CDR3 contains 14 residues. The CDR3 region has the DNA TGCAGCGTTGCATCAGGGGGCAATTACAATGAGCAGTTCTTC. This codes for CSVASGGNYNEQFF.

This clonotype was counted between two and nine times. V gene TRBV7-9 combines with J gene TRBJ2-1, with 8 bases aligning to TRBD2. The CDR3 has 19 residues. V lost 6 bases to trimming and J lost 9 bases; unmatched junction nucleotides: 25. From germline, CDR1 is SEHNR and CDR2 FQNEAQ (reference sequence). CDR3 sequence: CASREARQHTSGNTGEQFF. The CDR3 bases are TGTGCCAGCAGGGAAGCCCGCCAGCACACTAGCGGAAATACGGGTGAGCAGTTCTTC.

The chain links TRBV20-1 to TRBJ2-1; 8 bases fit TRBD1. V shed 5 bases, J shed 8 bases, and the junction held 11 bases outside the gene matches. The CDR3 totals 14 residues. Germline lookup yields CDR1 DFQATT and CDR2 SNEGSKA (reference sequence). This chain's CDR3 is CSARDPGQVHEQFF. CDR3 DNA sequence: TGCAGTGCTCGGGATCCGGGACAGGTCCATGAGCAGTTCTTC.

This chain connects TRBV7-8 to TRBJ2-7; a weak D match, TRBD1 (6 bases). The CDR3 sequence is 14 residues long. CDR1 is SGHVS and CDR2 is FQNEAQ in the germline V gene. The V gene lost 5 bases and the J gene lost 7 bases, with 18 bases spanning the gap. The CDR3 nucleotides read TGTGCCAGCAGCCGTCGGACAGATCAGCTTGAGCAGTACTTC. Its protein product is CASSRRTDQLEQYF.

The gene calls are TRBV10-3 and TRBJ1-4; TRBD1 is a possible D gene (6 bases). Germline CDR1 is ENHRY and CDR2 is SYGVKD. Trimming removed 11 bases from V and 2 bases from J, with 21 bases in between. The CDR3 is made up of 16 amino acids. The CDR3 coding sequence is TGTGCCGCCTCCGGGGGCTCCCGGGTGACTAATGAAAAACTGTTTTTT. Protein: CAASGGSRVTNEKLFF.

The chain employs TRBV15 and TRBJ2-1; TRBD1 aligns across 7 bases. V shed 3 bases and J 9 bases; nucleotides not matched to a gene: 2. Germline loops: CDR1 LNHNV, CDR2 YYDKDF (reference sequence). The CDR3 length is 12 residues. DNA of the CDR3: TGTGCCACCAGCAGTGACAGGGCTGAGCAGTTCTTC. It is translated as CATSSDRAEQFF.

As DNA, the CDR3 is TGTGCCAGCAGCACGGACGGATACTCCTACAATGAGCAGTTCTTC. Amino acids: CASSTDGYSYNEQFF. The genes are TRBV9 and TRBJ2-1; the D is unclear. CDR1 and CDR2 from the germline V gene are SGDLS and YYNGEE. CDR3 size: 15 residues. V shed 4 bases and J shed 0 bases, with 11 bases lying between them.

In its sample, this clonotype was seen a few times. The chain carries TRBV20-1 and TRBJ1-2, with D maybe TRBD1 (6 bases). Germline V gives CDR1 DFQATT, CDR2 SNEGSKA (reference sequence). The CDR3 contains 12 residues. The V and J ends lost 6 bases and 2 bases respectively, with 10 bases between them. The CDR3, as DNA: TGCAGTGCCAGGGGCGGAAACTATGGCTACACCTTC. Its translation: CSARGGNYGYTF.

This clonotype appeared once. This chain connects TRBV28 to TRBJ1-6, with D perhaps TRBD1 (5 bases). Trimming stripped 5 bases from V and 10 bases from J, with 24 bases between. Germline V CDR1 and CDR2: MDHEN, SYDVKM. This CDR3 spans 17 amino acids. The DNA for the CDR3 is TGTGCCAGCAGTGGGTCGGGGGATCTGGGTTTCAAATCACCCCTCCACTTT. This codes for CASSGSGDLGFKSPLHF.

The J gene is TRBJ2-1, the V gene TRBV5-1, with 7 bases identical to TRBD1. CDR3 length: 16 residues. J gave up 0 bases and V 4 bases, and 7 bases lay outside the gene matches. The V gene's germline CDR1 is SGHRS and CDR2 YFSETQ. CDR3 loop: CASSEPQGSSYNEQFF. CDR3 bases: TGCGCCAGCAGCGAACCACAGGGGAGCTCCTACAATGAGCAGTTCTTC.

The V and J genes are TRBV2 and TRBJ2-7; TRBD1 matches 10 bases. Trimming removed 7 bases from V and 6 bases from J; junction bases left unmatched: 9. CDR1 is SNHLY, CDR2 FYNNEI, per germline. The CDR3 sequence is 14 residues long. DNA of the CDR3: TGTGCCAGCATAAAAGGGACAGGGGAGCCCGAGCAGTACTTC. It specifies CASIKGTGEPEQYF.

The chain combines TRBV4-1 with TRBJ1-4; 9 bases fit TRBD1. Per the germline V gene, CDR1 is MGHRA and CDR2 is YSYEKL. The CDR3 totals 17 residues. V dropped 0 bases and J dropped 6; count of bases not matched to a gene: 8. CDR3 in amino acids: CASSQDLPGQGDEKLFF. In DNA, the CDR3 is TGCGCCAGCAGCCAAGATCTCCCGGGACAGGGAGATGAAAAACTGTTTTTT.

This clonotype came up a few times. The V and J genes are TRBV6-1 and TRBJ1-5, with D perhaps matching TRBD1 (5 bases). The CDR3 consists of 14 residues. The germline V gene encodes CDR1 MNHNS and CDR2 SASEGT. Trimming stripped 8 bases from V and 6 bases from J, with 17 bases between. CDR3 in DNA: TGTGCCAGCGAAACGGCAGGGTCAGGTCAGCCCCAGCATTTT. It yields the protein CASETAGSGQPQHF.

This clonotype was seen ten or more times. This sequence joins TRBV20-1 and TRBJ1-5; the match to TRBD1 covers 9 bases. The germline V gene encodes CDR1 DFQATT and CDR2 SNEGSKA (reference sequence). This CDR3 is built from 15 residues. V lost 3 bases to trimming and J lost 5 bases; unmatched junction nucleotides: 8. CDR3 nucleotide sequence: TGCAGTGCTAGCACAGGGGGCGTAGGGGATCAGCCCCAGCATTTT. Translating gives CSASTGGVGDQPQHF.

The chain carries TRBV10-2 and TRBJ1-5; D gene uncertain. The CDR3 totals 14 residues. Germline V lookup: CDR1 WSHSY, CDR2 SAAADI. Deletions cut 3 bases from V and 0 bases from J, with 6 bases between. In DNA, the CDR3 is TGCGCCAGCAGTGACTGGTATAGCAATCAGCCCCAGCATTTT. This encodes CASSDWYSNQPQHF.

The CDR3 bases are TGCGCCAGCAGCACCCAGACAGGGGGCAATGAGCAGTTCTTC. It specifies CASSTQTGGNEQFF. The rearrangement joins TRBV5-1 to TRBJ2-1; 9 bases agree with TRBD1. This CDR3 has 14 amino acids. CDR1 and CDR2 (germline): SGHRS, YFSETQ. Germline trimming cut 4 bases from V and 6 bases from J; bases unmatched to any gene: 5.

The rearrangement links TRBV28 to TRBJ2-7, with 13 bases lining up with TRBD2. Germline trimming cut 7 bases from V and 1 base from J; bases unmatched to any gene: 10. The CDR3 contains 17 residues. Per the germline V gene, CDR1 is MDHEN and CDR2 is SYDVKM. The CDR3 region is CASKGRGLAGESYEQYF. For the CDR3, the DNA is TGTGCCAGCAAGGGTCGCGGACTAGCGGGGGAGTCCTACGAGCAGTACTTC.

This clonotype has a handful of counts. V is TRBV28 and J is TRBJ2-5; 7 positions agree with TRBD2. Trimming cost V 2 bases and J 4 bases; bases outside gene matches: 7. The CDR3 has 15 amino acids. The germline gives CDR1 MDHEN, CDR2 SYDVKM. The CDR3 coding sequence is TGTGCCAGCAGTTTAACACTAGCGACTGCAGAGACCCAGTACTTC. This translates into CASSLTLATAETQYF.

This clonotype came up many times. The J gene is TRBJ1-1, the V gene TRBV6-5, with TRBD1 matching 7 bases. V shed 4 bases and J 1 base; nucleotides not matched to a gene: 3. Germline CDR1 is MNHEY and CDR2 is SVGAGI. The CDR3 consists of 14 residues. The CDR3 region is CASSSHRGNTEAFF. CDR3 in DNA: TGTGCCAGCAGTTCCCACAGGGGGAACACTGAAGCTTTCTTT.

This clonotype came up a few times. This chain connects TRBV20-1 to TRBJ2-7, with 11 bases fitting TRBD2. CDR3 size: 16 residues. V dropped 3 bases and J dropped 3; count of bases not matched to a gene: 10. Germline CDR1 is DFQATT and CDR2 is SNEGSKA (reference sequence). CDR3 bases: TGCAGTGCTAGTAGTCCCCTCGGGACTAGCGGCTACGAGCAGTACTTC. This encodes CSASSPLGTSGYEQYF.